This T cell receptor (beta chain) was sequenced during a study of shared clonotypes between healthy human individuals. The CDR3 spans 13 residues. The germline V gene encodes CDR1 KGHSH and CDR2 LQKENI. V lost 2 bases, J lost 2 bases, and 6 bases lay in between. This clone was observed once. Produced via immunoSEQ multiplex PCR; TCRdb's table is partial and in-frame only. Of approximately 620,000 clones listed, 97% are singletons. All the donors were Caucasian adults who lived in Nashville, Tennessee. The genes are TRBV18 and TRBJ2-5, with D possibly matching TRBD1 (5 bases). The sequence derives from a young woman in good health. The specimen was naive CD4+ T cells sorted from blood. Stated subset: CD45RA+ positively selected. DNA of the CDR3: TGTGCCAGCTCACCAAGACAGCAAGAGACCCAGTACTTC. Translating it yields CASSPRQQETQYF.